These 4 T cell receptor beta chains share one sample of origin, sequenced in a study of T cells in Graves' hyperthyroidism and ophthalmopathy. The TCR beta CDR3 regions underwent amplification using RNA transcripts as the source. When the TCR CDR3 underwent first-round RT-PCR, the HTBI primer set was used. TCRdb passed the multiplex PCR reads through MiXCR, listing each CDR3 protein once. The profile covers more than 550,000 distinct CDR3 sequences, with around a sixth appearing a single time and 16% taken by the ten largest. Input material: blood. Receptors were obtained from a woman between 50 and 59 years old with Graves' hyperthyroidism that later progressed to Graves' ophthalmopathy.

The chain links TRBV5-6 to TRBJ2-3; D unclear. V lost 3 bases and J lost 7, with 9 bases in between. The germline CDR1 and CDR2 sequences are SGHDT and YYEEEE. The CDR3 consists of 12 residues. The CDR3 protein is CASSSTDYTQYF. CDR3 DNA: TGTGCCAGCAGCTCAACAGACTATACGCAGTATTTT.

This clonotype has only a few counts. The chain couples TRBV27 to TRBJ1-6; D is possibly TRBD1 (5 bases). Germline CDR1 and CDR2: MNHEY and SMNVEV (reference sequence). V dropped 2 bases and J dropped 4 bases, with 9 bases sitting between them. This CDR3 has 15 residues. The CDR3 DNA sequence: TGTGCCAGCAGTTTAAGGGGAGAGTATAATTCACCCCTCCACTTT. It codes for CASSLRGEYNSPLHF.

This clonotype was seen repeatedly, ten times or more. The chain uses TRBV20-1 and TRBJ2-7; TRBD2 matches at 9 bases. The V and J ends lost 5 bases and 0 bases, in that order; junction bases with no gene match: 17. The CDR3 is 18 amino acids. Germline V gives CDR1 DFQATT, CDR2 SNEGSKA (reference sequence). The DNA of the CDR3 is TGCAGTGCTGAGGTAGCTAGCGGGGAGTCGTCGAGCTCCTACGAGCAGTACTTC. This encodes CSAEVASGESSSSYEQYF.

On this clonotype itself: An end of the junction does not agree with germline; a read error may underlie this. The chain combines TRBV5-1 with TRBJ1-6; TRBD1 is a possible D gene (5 bases). CDR1 SGHRS and CDR2 YFSETQ come from the germline V gene. This CDR3 has 15 amino acids. This CDR3 is CASSFEAGSNSPLHF. As DNA, the CDR3 is TGTGCCAGCAGCTTTGAGGCAGGGAGTAATTCACCCCTCCACTTT.